This TCR beta chain stems from a study of early T cells in non-severe SARS-CoV-2 infection. TCRdb processed the 5' RACE reads anew with MiXCR; each CDR3 protein has one entry. The sample has 80,000 to 95,000 distinct CDR3 sequences; about 14% are singletons. This clonotype occurred many times. Germline V gene lookup returns CDR1 SGHVS and CDR2 FQNEAQ. Deletions cut 5 bases from V and 5 bases from J, with 21 bases between. There are 17 residues in the CDR3. This sequence was found in an adult who was a healthcare worker with PCR-confirmed SARS-CoV-2 infection or an uninfected control (not recorded which). V usage is TRBV7-8 and J usage is TRBJ2-2; the D gene is possibly TRBD1 (5 bases). Sequencing used whole blood. In nucleotides, the CDR3 is TGTGCCAGCAGCCCGTCGACAGCTACTCTATTAACCGGGGAGCTGTTTTTT. It encodes CASSPSTATLLTGELFF.